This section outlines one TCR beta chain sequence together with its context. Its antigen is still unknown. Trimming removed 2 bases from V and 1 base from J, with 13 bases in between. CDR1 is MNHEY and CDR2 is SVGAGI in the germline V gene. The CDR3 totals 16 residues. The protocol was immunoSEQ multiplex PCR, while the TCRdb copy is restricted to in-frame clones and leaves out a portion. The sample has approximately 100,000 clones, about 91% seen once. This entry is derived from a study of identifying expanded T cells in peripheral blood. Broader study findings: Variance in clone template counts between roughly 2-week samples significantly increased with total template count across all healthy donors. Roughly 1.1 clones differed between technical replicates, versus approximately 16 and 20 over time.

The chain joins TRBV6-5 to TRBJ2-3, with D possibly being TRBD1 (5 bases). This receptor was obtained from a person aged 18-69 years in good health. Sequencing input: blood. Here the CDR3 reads CASSYGAPGRTDTQYF. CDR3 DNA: TGTGCCAGCAGTTACGGGGCGCCAGGGCGCACAGATACGCAGTATTTT.